This TCR beta chain stems from a study of blood T cell repertoires in COVID-19. Germline CDR1 reads MDHEN; CDR2 reads SYDVKM. This CDR3 is built from 14 residues. V was clipped by 11 bases and J by 0 bases, with 14 bases between them. In the study's own analysis: Nucleated cell counts were estimated from reference gene primer amplification. Profiling relied on immunoSEQ multiplex PCR, and the TCRdb table lists in-frame clones only, not all of them. V, J and clone size are taken as reported in that table, and D and trimming were inferred from the DNA itself. The data hold 300,000 to 350,000 clones, with about nine tenths observed a single time.

The sequencing input was peripheral blood. The rearrangement links TRBV28 to TRBJ2-4; TRBD2 is a possible D gene (7 bases). The source of this sequence is a woman in her 30s with COVID-19, enrolled during active disease. The CDR3 spells CAAWGGAAKNIQYF. As DNA, the CDR3 is TGTGCCGCCTGGGGGGGGGCAGCCAAAAACATTCAGTACTTC.